These 28 T cell receptor beta chains came from one sample sequenced in a study of T cell responses to AZD1222 COVID-19 vaccine. TCRdb's table, derived via immunoSEQ multiplex PCR, lists solely in-frame clones and lacks some. The data show some 160,000 clones, roughly 93% seen once. The sequencing here drew on peripheral blood, taken on day 0 of AZD1222 vaccination. These TCRs come from an adult in good health.

This chain links TRBV7-9 with TRBJ1-1; tentatively, D is TRBD1 (6 bases). CDR1 and CDR2 (germline): SEHNR, FQNEAQ (reference sequence). Between the trimmed V and J ends, which lost 0 bases and 5 bases, there was a span of 19 bases. The CDR3 totals 17 residues. The CDR3 DNA is TGTGCCAGCAGCTTAGCGTGGGGTACCTTCCAGGGGACTGAAGCTTTCTTT. Amino acid sequence: CASSLAWGTFQGTEAFF.

V is TRBV28 and J is TRBJ2-1, with D perhaps TRBD1 or TRBD2 (6 bases each). The CDR3 spans 16 residues. The V end lost 6 bases, the J end lost 4 bases, and 19 bases lay between the germline ends. Germline assignment: CDR1 MDHEN and CDR2 SYDVKM. The DNA for the CDR3 is TGTGCCAGCAGCCCCAGCGAGGGGGGCCTATACAATGAGCAGTTCTTC. It specifies CASSPSEGGLYNEQFF.

This clone was counted once. This chain's CDR3 is CSVGGRGGGNTEAFF. CDR3 nucleotide sequence: TGCAGCGTTGGCGGAAGGGGTGGAGGTAACACTGAAGCTTTCTTT. The chain uses TRBV29-1 and TRBJ1-1; tentatively, D is TRBD1 (5 bases). The CDR3 contains 15 residues. Looked up from germline, CDR1 is SQVTM and CDR2 is ANQGSEA. Trimming took off 4 bases at V and 2 bases at J, with 17 bases between the two ends.

The rearrangement joins TRBV12-3 or TRBV12-4 to TRBJ1-3; D is possibly TRBD1 (5 bases). This CDR3 is built from 13 residues. V lost 6 bases to trimming and J lost 8 bases, with 14 bases between them. In DNA form, the CDR3 reads TGTGCCAGCAGCCCTCTGGGGCAGGACACCATATATTTT. Amino acids: CASSPLGQDTIYF.

The rearrangement links TRBV7-8 to TRBJ1-6; TRBD1 matches at 9 bases. Germline loops: CDR1 SGHVS, CDR2 FQNEAQ. The CDR3 is made up of 14 amino acids. The trim removed 8 bases at V and 10 bases at J, leaving 9 bases unmatched. CDR3 residues: CASDSGQGDSPLHF. CDR3 DNA: TGTGCCAGCGACTCGGGACAGGGTGACTCACCCCTCCACTTT. Full variable domain (remainder filled in from reference TRBV7-8 and TRBJ1-6): GAGVSQSPRYKVAKRGQDVALRCDPISGHVSLFWYQQALGQGPEFLTYFQNEAQLDKSGLPSDRFFAERPEGSVSTLKIQRTQQEDSAVYLCASDSGQGDSPLHFGNGTRLTVT.

This chain links TRBV2 with TRBJ1-5, with unresolved D. CDR1 is SNHLY and CDR2 is FYNNEI in the germline V gene. V dropped 7 bases and J dropped 6 bases, with 13 bases sitting between them. This CDR3 is built from 13 residues. The CDR3 region has the DNA TGTGCCAGCAAGGTCTTGGAGGGTCAGCCCCAGCATTTT. This translates into CASKVLEGQPQHF.

J is TRBJ1-4 and V is TRBV7-9; the D is unclear. CDR3 size: 13 residues. V lost 8 bases to trimming and J lost 0 bases, with 7 bases between them. CDR1 and CDR2 from the germline V gene are SEHNR and FQNEAQ (reference sequence). The CDR3 region is CASRLSTNEKLFF. The CDR3 DNA reads TGTGCCAGCCGACTATCAACTAATGAAAAACTGTTTTTT.

The chain uses TRBV27 and TRBJ1-1, with D possibly TRBD1 on 5 matching bases. CDR1 is MNHEY, CDR2 SMNVEV, per germline (reference sequence). The V and J ends lost 4 bases and 1 base respectively, with 13 bases between them. The CDR3 is 15 amino acids. CDR3 amino acids: CASSSPGTGNTEAFF. In nucleotides, the CDR3 is TGTGCCAGCAGTTCCCCCGGGACGGGGAACACTGAAGCTTTCTTT.

This chain uses TRBV2 with TRBJ2-2; maybe TRBD2 (5 bases). The germline gives CDR1 SNHLY, CDR2 FYNNEI. The CDR3 contains 14 residues. V lost 0 bases and J lost 7, with 9 bases in between. Here the CDR3 DNA reads TGTGCCAGCAGTGAAGCCCGGGATTACGGGGAGCTGTTTTTT. Its translation: CASSEARDYGELFF.

V usage is TRBV5-1 and J usage is TRBJ2-3; TRBD1 aligns across 9 bases. Germline lookup yields CDR1 SGHRS and CDR2 YFSETQ. The CDR3 covers 16 residues. V was pared by 3 bases and J by 4 bases, with 9 bases of the junction left unmatched. The CDR3 sequence: CASSSGTGGASDTQYF. Here the CDR3 DNA reads TGCGCCAGCAGCTCGGGAACAGGGGGCGCATCAGATACGCAGTATTTT. Full variable domain (remainder filled in from reference TRBV5-1 and TRBJ2-3): KAGVTQTPRYLIKTRGQQVTLSCSPISGHRSVSWYQQTPGQGLQFLFEYFSETQRNKGNFPGRFSGRQFSNSRSEMNVSTLELGDSALYLCASSSGTGGASDTQYFGPGTRLTVL.

The chain has TRBV4-2 and TRBJ1-2; 10 bases fit TRBD1. There are 16 residues in the CDR3. Germline loops: CDR1 LGHNA, CDR2 YNFKEQ. J lost 4 bases, V lost 5 bases, and 10 bases had no gene match. The CDR3 coding sequence is TGTGCCAGCAGCTCGGACGGGACAGGGGCGACCTATGGCTACACCTTC. Its translation: CASSSDGTGATYGYTF.

V and J are TRBV28 and TRBJ1-1; D gene ambiguous. Trimming left V 3 bases short and J 3 bases short, with 8 bases between. Germline lookup yields CDR1 MDHEN and CDR2 SYDVKM. The CDR3 has 13 amino acids. CDR3 DNA: TGTGCCAGCAGTTTGCTCGAGGACACTGAAGCTTTCTTT. Its protein product is CASSLLEDTEAFF.

The CDR3 loop is CATSSSDLRHFF. DNA for the CDR3: TGTGCCACCAGCAGCTCGGACCTTAGACACTTCTTC. The genes are TRBV15 and TRBJ2-1, with D unresolved. The V gene lost 3 bases and the J gene lost 16 bases, with 16 bases spanning the gap. CDR1 and CDR2 (germline): LNHNV, YYDKDF (reference sequence). The CDR3 contains 12 residues.

This clone is a singleton in its sample. J is TRBJ2-2 and V is TRBV6-2 or TRBV6-3, with 9 nucleotides matching TRBD1. The CDR3 is 17 residues long. The V segment lost 6 bases and the J segment 4 bases; nucleotides outside the gene matches: 12. Germline V gives CDR1 MNHEY, CDR2 SVGEGT. CDR3 sequence (DNA): TGTGCCAGCAGCTTCGACCCGGGACAGGGACTCACCGGGGAGCTGTTTTTT. Encoded protein: CASSFDPGQGLTGELFF.

Only one count was recorded for this clone. At one boundary the junction diverges from the germline segment, which might be a read error. The chain links TRBV5-6 to TRBJ2-5; 7 nucleotides align to TRBD1. The CDR3 consists of 15 residues. From germline, CDR1 is SGHDT and CDR2 YYEEEE. This CDR3 reads CAGSYTGASQETQYF. The CDR3, as DNA: TGTGCCGGCAGCTACACAGGGGCTAGCCAAGAGACCCAGTACTTC.

This clone was found a few times. V and J are TRBV10-3 and TRBJ1-2; D gene uncertain. The V gene's germline CDR1 is ENHRY and CDR2 SYGVKD. The CDR3 is 18 amino acids. V was clipped by 4 bases and J by 2 bases, with 23 bases between them. In DNA, the CDR3 is TGTGCCATCAGTGTTGTGCAGGATCCCATATACCGAAACTATGGCTACACCTTC. It codes for CAISVVQDPIYRNYGYTF.

The rearrangement joins TRBV7-2 to TRBJ2-3, with TRBD2 matching over 8 bases. Trimming took 5 bases from V and 9 from J; bases not matched to a gene: 7. The V gene's germline CDR1 is SGHTA and CDR2 FQGNSA. The CDR3 sequence is 13 residues long. The CDR3 region is CASSLSGDTTQYF. The CDR3 coding sequence is TGTGCCAGCAGCCTTAGCGGGGACACGACGCAGTATTTT. The full variable domain, rest sourced from reference TRBV7-2 and TRBJ2-3, is GAGVSQSPSNKVTEKGKDVELRCDPISGHTALYWYRQSLGQGLEFLIYFQGNSAPDKSGLPSDRFSAERTGGSVSTLTIQRTQQEDSAVYLCASSLSGDTTQYFGPGTRLTVL.

This rearrangement joins TRBV30 to TRBJ2-5; 9 nucleotides match TRBD1. Germline V CDR1 and CDR2: GTSNPN, SVGIG (reference sequence). V lost 2 bases and J lost 6; bases outside the gene matches: 4. The length of the CDR3 is 13 residues. The chain's CDR3 is CAWSRTGVKTQYF. Written as DNA, the CDR3 is TGTGCCTGGAGTCGGACAGGGGTAAAGACCCAGTACTTC. The full variable domain, with the rest looked up from reference TRBV30 and TRBJ2-5, is SQTIHQWPATLVQPVGSPLSLECTVEGTSNPNLYWYRQAAGRGLQLLFYSVGIGQISSEVPQNLSASRPQDRQFILSSKKLLLSDSGFYLCAWSRTGVKTQYFGPGTRLLVL.

This rearrangement joins TRBV14 to TRBJ2-7; 7 bases line up with TRBD1. The V and J ends lost 5 bases and 6 bases, in that order; junction bases with no gene match: 10. The CDR3 extends over 14 amino acids. Germline CDR1 is SGHDN and CDR2 is FVKESK. The DNA of the CDR3 is TGTGCCAGCAGCGCCACGACAGGGAACGGCGAGCAGTACTTC. Translating gives CASSATTGNGEQYF.

V is TRBV7-2 and J is TRBJ1-5; a weak D match, TRBD1 (5 bases). The V gene lost 5 bases and the J gene lost 9 bases, with 20 bases spanning the gap. Germline CDR1 reads SGHTA; CDR2 reads FQGNSA. CDR3 size: 15 residues. As DNA, the CDR3 is TGTGCCAGCAGCATAACCCTGGGACCAGGATCGCCCCAGCATTTT. As protein: CASSITLGPGSPQHF.

The chain recombines TRBV7-3 with TRBJ2-2; no firm D call. In germline, CDR1 is SGHTA, CDR2 FQGTGA. V gave up 6 bases and J gave up 7 bases, with 15 bases separating them. The CDR3 length is 14 residues. DNA of the CDR3: TGTGCCAGCAGGAAGGGTGGGGTTGGCGGGGAGCTGTTTTTT. Translation gives CASRKGGVGGELFF.

This clone has just one count. V and J are TRBV5-5 and TRBJ2-2; tentative D call: TRBD1 (6 bases). V lost 5 bases and J lost 1, with 9 bases in between. CDR3 size: 14 residues. In germline, CDR1 is SGHKS, CDR2 YYEKEE (reference sequence). DNA of the CDR3: TGTGCCAGCAGTATACAGGGGAACACCGGGGAGCTGTTTTTT. This codes for CASSIQGNTGELFF.

The chain combines TRBV10-1 with TRBJ1-1; D is perhaps TRBD1 (5 bases). The CDR3 loop spans 15 amino acids. V lost 3 bases, J lost 0 bases, and 11 bases lay in between. Germline CDR1 and CDR2: WNHNN and SYGVQD (reference sequence). CDR3 protein: CASSDGHYMNTEAFF. The CDR3 region has the DNA TGCGCCAGCAGTGACGGACATTACATGAACACTGAAGCTTTCTTT.

This clone came up a few times. This rearrangement joins TRBV7-2 to TRBJ2-7; the D gene is possibly TRBD1 (5 bases). The ends were cut back, 1 base at V and 4 bases at J, with 8 bases in the middle. Germline CDR1 is SGHTA and CDR2 is FQGNSA. CDR3 length: 13 amino acids. CDR3 in amino acids: CASSLGAGYEQYF. DNA for the CDR3: TGTGCCAGCAGCTTAGGGGCAGGGTACGAGCAGTACTTC. Filled out from reference TRBV7-2 and TRBJ2-7, the complete variable domain reads GAGVSQSPSNKVTEKGKDVELRCDPISGHTALYWYRQSLGQGLEFLIYFQGNSAPDKSGLPSDRFSAERTGGSVSTLTIQRTQQEDSAVYLCASSLGAGYEQYFGPGTRLTVT.

V and J are TRBV5-1 and TRBJ2-3; D might be TRBD1 or TRBD2, each matching 5 bases. There are 13 residues in the CDR3. V lost 10 bases and J lost 2, with 14 bases in between. Germline V gene lookup returns CDR1 SGHRS and CDR2 YFSETQ. DNA of the CDR3: TGCGCCGGGGCCACGGGGCCCACAGATACGCAGTATTTT. Translated, it gives CAGATGPTDTQYF.

The V call is TRBV7-8, the J call TRBJ2-1, with 9 bases fitting TRBD2. The CDR3 is 17 amino acids. The V gene end was trimmed by 0 bases and the J gene end by 7 bases; junction bases not matched to a gene: 10. Germline CDR1 SGHVS, CDR2 FQNEAQ. The DNA of the CDR3 is TGTGCCAGCAGCTTAGCCGACGGCGGGGGGGCTCTGAATGAGCAGTTCTTC. Its translation is CASSLADGGGALNEQFF.

The rearrangement joins TRBV3-1 (or the pseudogene TRBV3-2) to TRBJ2-1, with D tentatively TRBD2 (5 bases). The CDR3 extends over 15 amino acids. Trimming removed 0 bases at V and 11 bases at J, with 17 bases between. The germline CDR1 and CDR2 sequences are LGHDT and YNNKEL (reference sequence). The CDR3 DNA is TGTGCCAGCAGCCAAGATACCCCAGTCGAGGGAAAGCAGTTCTTC. It encodes CASSQDTPVEGKQFF.

This rearrangement joins TRBV11-2 to TRBJ1-2, with TRBD1 matching over 7 bases. Losses at the gene ends were 5 bases for V and 8 bases for J; bases not matched to a gene: 5. CDR1 and CDR2 (germline): SGHAT, FQNNGV. CDR3 length: 12 residues. In nucleotides, the CDR3 is TGTGCCAGCAGCGGGGGACAGCGCGGCTACACCTTC. Translated: CASSGGQRGYTF.